This paragraph covers one TCR beta chain sequence. Its specificity is unknown. This sample was included in a study of T cells in localized non-small cell lung cancer. Overall study results and limits: Owing to sequencing of a solitary tumor region, heterogeneity cannot be discounted. Among the tissues sampled, uninvolved adjacent lung had the highest T cell clonality, above tumor. In adjacent lung, a median roughly 58 of the top 100 tumor clones were found.

With 4 bases clipped from V and 7 bases from J, the junction kept 8 bases outside the gene matches. The germline V gene encodes CDR1 SGHNT and CDR2 YYREEE (reference sequence). This CDR3 contains 15 residues. Assay used: immunoSEQ multiplex PCR; TCRdb lists only in-frame clones, some missing. This sample has around 31,000 clones, with 90% to 95% found just once. This receptor was identified in a woman aged 40 to 75 with stage I lung adenocarcinoma. The chain couples TRBV5-4 to TRBJ1-6; 7 bases agree with TRBD1. The source was peripheral blood, collected before any cancer treatment. In DNA, the CDR3 is TGTGCCAGCAGCGCCGAGGGGGCTAGGAATTCACCCCTCCACTTT. Its protein product is CASSAEGARNSPLHF.